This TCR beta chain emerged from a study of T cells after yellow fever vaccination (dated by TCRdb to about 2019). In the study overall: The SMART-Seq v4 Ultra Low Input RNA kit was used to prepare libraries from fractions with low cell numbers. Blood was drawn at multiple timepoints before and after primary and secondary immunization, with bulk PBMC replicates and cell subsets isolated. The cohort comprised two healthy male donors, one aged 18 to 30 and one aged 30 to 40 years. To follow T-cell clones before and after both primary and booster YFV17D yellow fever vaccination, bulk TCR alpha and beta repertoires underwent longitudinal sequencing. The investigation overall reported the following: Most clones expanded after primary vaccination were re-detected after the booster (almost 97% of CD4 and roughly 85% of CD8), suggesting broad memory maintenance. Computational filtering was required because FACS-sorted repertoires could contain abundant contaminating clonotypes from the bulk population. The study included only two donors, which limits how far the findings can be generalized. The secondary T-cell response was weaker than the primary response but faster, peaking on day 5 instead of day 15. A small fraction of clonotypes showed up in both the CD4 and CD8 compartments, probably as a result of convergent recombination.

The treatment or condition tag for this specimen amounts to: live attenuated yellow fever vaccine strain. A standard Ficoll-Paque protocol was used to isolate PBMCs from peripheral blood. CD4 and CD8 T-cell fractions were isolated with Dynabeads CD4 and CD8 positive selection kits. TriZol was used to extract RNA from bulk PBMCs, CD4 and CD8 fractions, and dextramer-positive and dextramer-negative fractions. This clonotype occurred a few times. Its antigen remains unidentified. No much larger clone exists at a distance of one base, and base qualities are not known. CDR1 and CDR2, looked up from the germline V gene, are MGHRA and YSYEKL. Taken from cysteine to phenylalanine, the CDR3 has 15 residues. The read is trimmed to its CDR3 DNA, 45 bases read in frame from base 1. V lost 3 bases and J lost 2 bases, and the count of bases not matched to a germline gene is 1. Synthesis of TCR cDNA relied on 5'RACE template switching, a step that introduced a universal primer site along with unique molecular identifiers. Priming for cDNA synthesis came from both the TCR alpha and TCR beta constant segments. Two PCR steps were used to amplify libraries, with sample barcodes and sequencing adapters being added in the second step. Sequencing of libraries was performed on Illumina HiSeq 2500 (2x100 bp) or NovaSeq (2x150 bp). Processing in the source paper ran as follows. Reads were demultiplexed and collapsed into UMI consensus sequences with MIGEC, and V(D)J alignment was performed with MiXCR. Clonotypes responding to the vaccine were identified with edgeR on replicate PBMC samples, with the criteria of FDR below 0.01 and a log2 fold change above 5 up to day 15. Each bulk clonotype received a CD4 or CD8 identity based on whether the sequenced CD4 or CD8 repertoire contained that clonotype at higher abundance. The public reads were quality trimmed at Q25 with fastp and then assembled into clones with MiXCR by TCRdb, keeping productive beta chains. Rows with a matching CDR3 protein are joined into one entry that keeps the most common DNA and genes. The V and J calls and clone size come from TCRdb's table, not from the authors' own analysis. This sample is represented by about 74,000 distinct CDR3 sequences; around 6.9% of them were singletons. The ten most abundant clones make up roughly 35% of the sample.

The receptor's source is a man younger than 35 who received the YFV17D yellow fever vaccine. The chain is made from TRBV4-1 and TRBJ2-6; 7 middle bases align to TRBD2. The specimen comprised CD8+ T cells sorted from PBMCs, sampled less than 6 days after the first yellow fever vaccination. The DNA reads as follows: TGCGCCAGCAGCCACCGGGGGGCTGGGGCCAACGTCCTGACTTTC. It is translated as CASSHRGAGANVLTF.